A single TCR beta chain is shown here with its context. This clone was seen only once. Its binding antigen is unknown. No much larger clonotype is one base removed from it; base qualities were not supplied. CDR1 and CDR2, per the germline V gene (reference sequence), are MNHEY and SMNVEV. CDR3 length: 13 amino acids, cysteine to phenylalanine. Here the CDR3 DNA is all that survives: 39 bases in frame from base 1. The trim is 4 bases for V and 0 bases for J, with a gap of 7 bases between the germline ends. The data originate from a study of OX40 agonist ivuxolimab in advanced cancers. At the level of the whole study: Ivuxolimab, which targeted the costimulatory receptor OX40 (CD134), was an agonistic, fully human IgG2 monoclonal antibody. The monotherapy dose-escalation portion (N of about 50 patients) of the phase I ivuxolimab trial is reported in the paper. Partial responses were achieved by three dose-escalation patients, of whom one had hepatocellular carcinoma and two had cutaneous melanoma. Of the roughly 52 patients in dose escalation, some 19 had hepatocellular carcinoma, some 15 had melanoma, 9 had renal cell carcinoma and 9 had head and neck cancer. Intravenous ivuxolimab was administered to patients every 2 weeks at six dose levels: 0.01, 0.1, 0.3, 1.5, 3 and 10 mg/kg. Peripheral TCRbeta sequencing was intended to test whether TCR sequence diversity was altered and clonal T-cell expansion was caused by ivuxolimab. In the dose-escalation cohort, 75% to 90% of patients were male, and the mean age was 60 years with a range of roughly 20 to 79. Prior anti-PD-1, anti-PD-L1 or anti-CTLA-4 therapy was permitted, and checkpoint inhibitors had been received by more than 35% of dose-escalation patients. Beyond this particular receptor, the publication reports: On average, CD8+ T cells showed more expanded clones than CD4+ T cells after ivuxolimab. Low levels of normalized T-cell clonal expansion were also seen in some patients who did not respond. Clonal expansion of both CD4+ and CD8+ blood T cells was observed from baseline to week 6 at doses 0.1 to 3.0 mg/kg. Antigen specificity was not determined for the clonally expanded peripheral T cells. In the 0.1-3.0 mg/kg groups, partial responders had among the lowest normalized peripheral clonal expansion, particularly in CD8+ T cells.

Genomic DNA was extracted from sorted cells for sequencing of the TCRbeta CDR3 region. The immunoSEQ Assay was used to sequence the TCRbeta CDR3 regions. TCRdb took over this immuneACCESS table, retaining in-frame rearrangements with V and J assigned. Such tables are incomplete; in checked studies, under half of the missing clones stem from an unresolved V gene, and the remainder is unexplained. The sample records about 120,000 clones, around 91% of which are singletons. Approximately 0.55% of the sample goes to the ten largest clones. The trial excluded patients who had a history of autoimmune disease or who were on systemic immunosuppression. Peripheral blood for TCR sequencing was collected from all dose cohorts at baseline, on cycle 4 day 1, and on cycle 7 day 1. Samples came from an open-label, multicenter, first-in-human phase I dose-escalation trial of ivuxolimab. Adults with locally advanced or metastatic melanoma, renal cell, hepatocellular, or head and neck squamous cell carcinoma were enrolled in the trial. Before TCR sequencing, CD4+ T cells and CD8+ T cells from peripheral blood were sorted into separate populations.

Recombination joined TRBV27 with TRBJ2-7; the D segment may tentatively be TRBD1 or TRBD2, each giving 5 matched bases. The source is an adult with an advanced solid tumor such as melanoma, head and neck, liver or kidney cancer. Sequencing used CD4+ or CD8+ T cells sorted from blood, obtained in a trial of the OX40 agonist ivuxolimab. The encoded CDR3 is CASSWDGSYEQYF. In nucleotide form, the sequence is TGTGCCAGCAGTTGGGACGGCTCCTACGAGCAGTACTTC.